The rows below give T cell receptor beta chains drawn from one sample of a study of blood T cells in healthy people across ages. Using its own MiXCR run on the 5' RACE reads, TCRdb lists one record per CDR3 protein. The sample holds roughly 1.7 million distinct CDR3 sequences, roughly 32% seen once. Sequencing used blood. The receptors come from a woman between 25 and 40 years old in good health. Each CDR3 is given with its conserved first and last residue. Each record gives: D gene, V gene, J gene, clone size, CDR3 protein, CDR3 DNA. A D gene is named only where the DNA matches it firmly. Some rows mark clone size as missing; the rest say once, few, many or name a class of expanded clone.

D: TRBD2; V: TRBV20-1; J: TRBJ2-7; size: many; CDR3: CSAPRGSDEQYF; DNA: TGCAGTGCCCCCCGCGGGAGCGATGAGCAGTACTTC
D: TRBD1; V: TRBV25-1; J: TRBJ1-1; size: .; CDR3: CASSEFRDRANTEAFF; DNA: TGTGCCAGCAGTGAATTCAGGGACAGGGCGAACACTGAAGCTTTCTTT
D: TRBD2; V: TRBV7-2; J: TRBJ2-7; size: few; CDR3: CASSRRLAGEYEQYF; DNA: TGTGCCAGCAGCAGGCGACTAGCGGGAGAATACGAGCAGTACTTC
D: TRBD1; V: TRBV25-1; J: TRBJ1-2; size: .; CDR3: CASSESRGQGNCGYTF; DNA: TGTGCCAGCAGTGAAAGCCGGGGACAGGGAAACTGTGGCTACACCTTC
D: TRBD2; V: TRBV27; J: TRBJ2-1; size: .; CDR3: CASSIPTSGSLEQFF; DNA: TGTGCCAGCAGTATCCCGACTAGCGGGAGCCTTGAGCAGTTCTTC
D: TRBD2; V: TRBV7-2; J: TRBJ2-1; size: few; CDR3: CASSLDPLAGAMYNEQFF; DNA: TGTGCCAGCAGCTTAGACCCACTAGCGGGAGCAATGTACAATGAGCAGTTCTTC
D: .; V: TRBV6-5; J: TRBJ2-2; size: few; CDR3: CASSSYRETNTGELFF; DNA: TGTGCCAGCAGCTCCTACAGGGAGACGAACACCGGGGAGCTGTTTTTT
D: TRBD1; V: TRBV29-1; J: TRBJ2-7; size: many; CDR3: CSTRGTGGSEQYF; DNA: TGCAGCACCCGAGGGACAGGGGGCTCCGAGCAGTACTTC
D: TRBD2; V: TRBV6-1; J: TRBJ2-7; size: .; CDR3: CASRPQGTSSEQYF; DNA: TGTGCCAGCAGGCCCCAGGGGACTAGCTCCGAGCAGTACTTC
D: .; V: TRBV27; J: TRBJ1-6; size: .; CDR3: CASGLIQNSPLHF; DNA: TGTGCCAGCGGACTGATCCAGAATTCACCCCTCCACTTT